This T cell receptor beta chain was recorded in a study of cytomegalovirus exposure and HLA in healthy donors. Study-wide findings and caveats: CMV serostatus was the only immune exposure information that was available. A missense variant in DCLRE1C was later tied to TCR beta V- and J-gene trimming.

PCR primers comprised 60 Vbeta and 13 Jbeta primers. This table comes from immunoSEQ multiplex PCR, and its TCRdb copy is limited to in-frame clones, with some not included. The sample consists of roughly 120,000 clones, 77% of them appearing once. V gave up 4 bases and J gave up 5 bases, with 20 bases separating them. CDR3 length: 16 residues. The germline V gene encodes CDR1 ENHRY and CDR2 SYGVKD. Turning to this clone: Antigen: not known.

The sample taken for sequencing was PBMCs. The TCR comes from a human donor in good health. The genes are TRBV10-3 and TRBJ2-5; D may be TRBD2 (6 bases). CDR3 residues: CAISVQGGSRAETQYF. The CDR3, as DNA: TGTGCCATCAGTGTCCAGGGAGGTTCCCGGGCGGAGACCCAGTACTTC.